This record concerns one TCR beta chain sequence. As yet, its antigen is unknown. The CDR3 is 13 residues long. CDR1 LNHDA and CDR2 SQIVND come from the germline V gene (reference sequence). Trimming stripped 3 bases from V and 4 bases from J, with 10 bases between. Libraries were prepared by immunoSEQ multiplex PCR; TCRdb keeps only in-frame clonotypes and omits some of them. Of 55,000 to 70,000 clones in the sample, about 80% were seen once. The sample belongs to a study of OX40 agonist ivuxolimab in advanced cancers. Study context: In this cohort, patients received ivuxolimab, an agonistic anti-OX40 (CD134) antibody. Earlier anti-PD-1, anti-PD-L1 or anti-CTLA-4 therapy was permitted; 30% to 50% had received some.

Regarding the study as a whole: In the 0.1 to 3.0 mg/kg range, CD4+ and CD8+ blood T cells had expanded clonally by week 6.

The receptor's source is an adult with an advanced solid tumor such as melanoma, head and neck, liver or kidney cancer. V and J are TRBV19 and TRBJ2-7; D unresolved. Sequences were derived from CD4+ or CD8+ T cells sorted from blood, sampled in a trial of the OX40 agonist ivuxolimab. CDR3 nucleotide sequence: TGTGCCAGTAGTATTTCAGTGGAGTACGAGCAGTACTTC. This sequence encodes CASSISVEYEQYF.